This record covers a single T cell receptor beta chain. Its antigen remains unidentified. No much larger clone exists at a distance of one base, and base qualities are not known. The germline V gene provides CDR1 KGHDR and CDR2 SFDVKD. V drops 2 bases and J drops 8 bases, leaving 14 bases in between. From the cysteine through the phenylalanine, the CDR3 covers 14 amino acids. Kept here is only the CDR3 DNA, which spans 42 bases and is read in frame from base 1. This record belongs to a study of T-cell reconstitution after alpha-beta-depleted transplantation in children (dated by TCRdb to 2016 to 2017). General notes on the study: Using TCR repertoire profiling, the study followed T-cell immune reconstitution in a quantitative way in children after TCRalphabeta/CD19-depleted allogeneic hematopoietic cell transplantation.

Library preparation used PCR. The sample was run on an Illumina HiSeq 2500. TCR library preparation used molecular barcoding, with unique molecular identifiers applied to normalize quantification of the TCRbeta repertoire. TCRdb reworked the public reads: Q25 trimming with fastp, MiXCR clone assembly, productive beta chains retained. Rows merge per CDR3 protein into single entries with the most common DNA and genes. This sample holds hundreds of thousands of distinct CDR3 sequences; 15% to 20% were observed only once. The ten biggest clones cover 2.5% to 3.5% of the sample. The source of this sequence is a human donor who donated a stem cell graft to a child with acute lymphoblastic leukemia. Recombination linked TRBV24-1 to TRBJ1-2; no D gene is confidently identified. Sequences were derived from PBMCs from the stem cell graft donor, sampled from the stem cell graft. The sequenced DNA is TGTGCCACCAGTGATTCAGGAAACTCCGGCGGCTACACCTTC. Translation gives CATSDSGNSGGYTF.